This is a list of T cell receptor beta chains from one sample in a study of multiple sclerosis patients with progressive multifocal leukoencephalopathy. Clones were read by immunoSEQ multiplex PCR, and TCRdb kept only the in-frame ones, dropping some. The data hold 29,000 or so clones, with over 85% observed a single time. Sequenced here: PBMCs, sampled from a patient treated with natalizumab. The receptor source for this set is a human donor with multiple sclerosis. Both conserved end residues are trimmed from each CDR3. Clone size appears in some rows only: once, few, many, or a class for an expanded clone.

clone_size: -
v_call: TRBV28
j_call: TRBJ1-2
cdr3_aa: ASSFAQGLSYGYT

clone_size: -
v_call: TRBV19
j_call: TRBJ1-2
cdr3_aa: ASSYVKGYT

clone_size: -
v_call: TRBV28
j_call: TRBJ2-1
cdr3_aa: ASSPDHYNEQF

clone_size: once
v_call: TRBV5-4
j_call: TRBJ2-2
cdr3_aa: ASSLAGGRTGTGELF

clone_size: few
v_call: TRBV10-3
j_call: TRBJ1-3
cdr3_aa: AATPGQATGNTIY

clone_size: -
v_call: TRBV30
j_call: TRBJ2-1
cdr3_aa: AWSLGVAGVLYNEQF

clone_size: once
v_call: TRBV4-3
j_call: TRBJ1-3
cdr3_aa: ASSLDQGFGNTIY

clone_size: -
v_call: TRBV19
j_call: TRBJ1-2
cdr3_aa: ASSIKRPQRGYT

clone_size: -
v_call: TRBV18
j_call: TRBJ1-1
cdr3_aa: ASSPRQADTEAF

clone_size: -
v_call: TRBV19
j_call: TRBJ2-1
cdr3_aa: ASSIAGAISVEQF

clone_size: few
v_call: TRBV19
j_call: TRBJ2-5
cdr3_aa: ASSPNQETQY

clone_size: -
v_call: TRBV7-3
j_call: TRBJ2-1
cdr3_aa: ASSLRGGTSSYNEQF

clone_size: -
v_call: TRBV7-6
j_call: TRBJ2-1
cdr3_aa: ASTRLLTGTNDEQF

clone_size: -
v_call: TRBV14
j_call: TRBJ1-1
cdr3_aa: ASSRTQGAAEAF

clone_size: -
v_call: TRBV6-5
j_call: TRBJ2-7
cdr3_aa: ASRTGIHEQY

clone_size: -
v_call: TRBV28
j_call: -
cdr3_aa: ALRAGTDSYEQY

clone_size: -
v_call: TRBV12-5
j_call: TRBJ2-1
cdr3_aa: ASGLVPSGGYNEQF

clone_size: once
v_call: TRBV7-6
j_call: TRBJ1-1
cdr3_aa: ASTYQTLRMNTEAF

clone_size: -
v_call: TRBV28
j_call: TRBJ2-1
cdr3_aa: ASSRGGDYNEQF

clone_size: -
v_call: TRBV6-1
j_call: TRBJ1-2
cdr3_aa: ASTLMDGYT

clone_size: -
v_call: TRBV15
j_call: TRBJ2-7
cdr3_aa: ATSRAGGAYEQY

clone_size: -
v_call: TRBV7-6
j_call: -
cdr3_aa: ASSPRPNHDREPYEQY

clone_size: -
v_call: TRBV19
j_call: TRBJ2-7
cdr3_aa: ASSIEGAPGGEQY

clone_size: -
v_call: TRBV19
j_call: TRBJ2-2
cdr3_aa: ASGGILTGELF

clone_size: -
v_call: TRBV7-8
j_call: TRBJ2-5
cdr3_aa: ASSLRSGYQETQY

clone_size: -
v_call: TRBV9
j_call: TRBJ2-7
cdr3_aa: ASSKHPGLASSEQY

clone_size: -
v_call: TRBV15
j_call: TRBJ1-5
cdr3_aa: ATSIDRIASNQPQH

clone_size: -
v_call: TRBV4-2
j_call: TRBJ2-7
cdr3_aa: ASSQDLGTSYEQY

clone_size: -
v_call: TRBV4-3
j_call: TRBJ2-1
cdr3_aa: ASSQDPSGSFNEQF

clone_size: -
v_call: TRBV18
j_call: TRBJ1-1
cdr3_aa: ASSPRGPGMNTEAF

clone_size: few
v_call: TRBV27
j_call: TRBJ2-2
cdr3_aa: ASSFGNTGELF

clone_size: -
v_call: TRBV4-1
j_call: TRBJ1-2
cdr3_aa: ASSPAGNGYT

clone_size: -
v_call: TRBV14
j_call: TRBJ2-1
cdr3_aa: ASSGYNEQF

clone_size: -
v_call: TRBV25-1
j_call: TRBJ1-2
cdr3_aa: ASSATGGYT

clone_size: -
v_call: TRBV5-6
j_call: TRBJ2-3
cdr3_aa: ASSLFRGTTSTDTQY

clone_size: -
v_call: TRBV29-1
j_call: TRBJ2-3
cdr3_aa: SVVGLAGTDTQY

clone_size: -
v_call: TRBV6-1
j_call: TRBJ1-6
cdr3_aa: ASSVDRTGTPLH

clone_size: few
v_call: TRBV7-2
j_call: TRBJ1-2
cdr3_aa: ASSLGERNYGYT

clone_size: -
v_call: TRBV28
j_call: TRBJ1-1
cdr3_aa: ASSAITGSTEAF

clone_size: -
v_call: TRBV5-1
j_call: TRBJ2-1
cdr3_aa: ASSHDRGSYNEQF

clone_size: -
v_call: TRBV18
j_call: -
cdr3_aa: ASSPLGRLDYEQY

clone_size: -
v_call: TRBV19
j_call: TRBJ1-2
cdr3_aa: ASSENYGYT

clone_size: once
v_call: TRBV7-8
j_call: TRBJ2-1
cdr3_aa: ASSLERLAGAVEQF

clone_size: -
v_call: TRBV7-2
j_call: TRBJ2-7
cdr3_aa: ASSSPTGGRYEQY

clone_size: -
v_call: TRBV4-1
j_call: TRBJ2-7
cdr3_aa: ASSQAGVFYEQY

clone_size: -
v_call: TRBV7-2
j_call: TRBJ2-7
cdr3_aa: ASRGLAGPYEQY

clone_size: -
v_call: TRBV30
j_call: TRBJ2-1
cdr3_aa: AWSISGDEQF

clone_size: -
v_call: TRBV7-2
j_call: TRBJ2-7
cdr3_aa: ASSLADGQGAYEQY

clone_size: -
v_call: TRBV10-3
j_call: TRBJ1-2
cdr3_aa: AISESVSYGYT

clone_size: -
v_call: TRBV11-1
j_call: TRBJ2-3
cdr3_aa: ASSLVRTEGTDTQY

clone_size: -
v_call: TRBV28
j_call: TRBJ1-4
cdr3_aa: ASSLGTPGGEKLF

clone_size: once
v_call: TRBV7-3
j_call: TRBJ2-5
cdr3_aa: ASSSIQGGAETQY

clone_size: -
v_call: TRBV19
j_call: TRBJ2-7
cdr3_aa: ASSSHGAGDYEQY

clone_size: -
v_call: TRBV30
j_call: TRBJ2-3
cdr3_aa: AWSLQPQAAQY

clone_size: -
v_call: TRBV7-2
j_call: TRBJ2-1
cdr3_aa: ASSGASGRAGNEQF

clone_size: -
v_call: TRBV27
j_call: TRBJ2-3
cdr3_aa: ASSDRGGTDTQY

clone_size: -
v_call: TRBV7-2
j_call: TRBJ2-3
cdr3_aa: ASSSTGTSGSTDTQY

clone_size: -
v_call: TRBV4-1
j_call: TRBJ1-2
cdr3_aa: ASSQGQDYGYT

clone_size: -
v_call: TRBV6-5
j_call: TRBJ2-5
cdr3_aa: ASSYSLAERERD